These T cell receptor beta chains were read from a single sample in a study of T-cell reconstitution after alpha-beta-depleted transplantation in children. TCRdb independently ran MiXCR on the PCR reads; one entry per CDR3 protein. Of about 600,000 distinct CDR3 sequences in the sample, 10% were seen once. The source was PBMCs from the stem cell graft donor, collected from the stem cell graft. These receptors originate from a human donor who donated a stem cell graft to a child with acute myeloid leukemia. Both conserved end residues are part of each CDR3. Fields, in order: CDR3 protein, J gene, D gene, V gene. The D gene is left open where the match is weak.

CDR3 protein: CASSSGLAPYNEQFF
J gene: TRBJ2-1
D gene: TRBD2
V gene: TRBV5-1

CDR3 protein: CASRHRESSYNSPLHF
J gene: TRBJ1-6
D gene: NA
V gene: TRBV6-1

CDR3 protein: CASSVGRDSYNEQFF
J gene: TRBJ2-1
D gene: NA
V gene: TRBV7-2

CDR3 protein: CASTYEQYF
J gene: TRBJ2-7
D gene: NA
V gene: TRBV6-1

CDR3 protein: CASSPTGWGGQETQYF
J gene: TRBJ2-5
D gene: TRBD2
V gene: TRBV7-9

CDR3 protein: CASSLGQGRRGTEAFF
J gene: TRBJ1-1
D gene: NA
V gene: TRBV7-3

CDR3 protein: CSARNLAGLSYEQYF
J gene: TRBJ2-7
D gene: NA
V gene: TRBV20-1

CDR3 protein: CASSSGQGRGYTF
J gene: TRBJ1-2
D gene: TRBD1
V gene: TRBV5-1

CDR3 protein: CASSTGTGGFTDTQYF
J gene: TRBJ2-3
D gene: TRBD1
V gene: TRBV5-1

CDR3 protein: CASSPWTALNTEAFF
J gene: TRBJ1-1
D gene: NA
V gene: TRBV12-3/TRBV12-4

CDR3 protein: CAWSGLGQGLSTDTQYF
J gene: TRBJ2-3
D gene: TRBD1
V gene: TRBV30